This record looks at one T cell receptor (beta chain) sequence and its context. MiXCR was run by TCRdb on the 5' RACE reads, yielding one entry per CDR3 protein. The sample records hundreds of thousands of distinct CDR3 sequences, roughly 9.4% being singletons. The sample belongs to a study of T cells after yellow fever vaccination. V was clipped by 8 bases and J by 5 bases; unmatched bases: 10. The CDR3 spans 15 residues. Germline values: CDR1 WSHSY, CDR2 SAAADI. This chain uses TRBV10-2 with TRBJ2-1, with 9 nucleotides matching TRBD2. The sample in question was PBMCs, obtained on the day of the first yellow fever vaccination. The receptor's source is a man between 18 and 35 years old who received the YFV17D yellow fever vaccine. In nucleotides, the CDR3 is TGCGCCAGCGCAATAGGCGGGGGGGGAAACAATGAGCAGTTCTTC. Protein: CASAIGGGGNNEQFF.